This T cell receptor beta chain was sequenced during a study of shared clonotypes between healthy human individuals. Study-wide points: Rarefaction gave evidence that sorted-subset sequencing remained incomplete despite large depth.

Libraries were prepared by immunoSEQ multiplex PCR; TCRdb keeps only in-frame clonotypes and omits some of them. Altogether almost 750,000 clones are present, 72% being singletons, with the ten largest covering more than 1.5%. Note on this clone: Its specificity is not known. Other DNA sequences in the sample encode the same CDR3.

The source material was memory CD4+ T cells sorted from blood. The subset is: CD45RA-negative fraction. The TCR was taken from a young woman in good health.

The CDR3 bases are TGCGCCAGCAGCACCGACGGTCTGAACACTGAAGCTTTCTTT. This sequence encodes CASSTDGLNTEAFF. The chain is built from TRBV5-1 and TRBJ1-1; no reliable D call. Germline V lookup: CDR1 SGHRS, CDR2 YFSETQ. The CDR3 runs to 14 residues. Trimming stripped 4 bases from V and 0 bases from J, with 10 bases between.